This TCR beta chain was retrieved from a study of cytomegalovirus exposure and HLA in healthy donors. PCR was performed using 60 Vbeta and 13 Jbeta primers. Assay: immunoSEQ multiplex PCR; the TCRdb copy retains only in-frame clones and omits some. The sample records about 150,000 clones, roughly three quarters being singletons. The CDR3 loop spans 16 amino acids. V lost 7 bases and J lost 8; bases outside the gene matches: 17. Per germline, CDR1 LNHDA and CDR2 SQIVND (reference sequence). This clone showed up just a few times. Specimen: PBMCs. The TCR originated in a man aged 55 to 69 in good health and CMV-seronegative. The V call is TRBV19, the J call TRBJ1-2, with 9 bases matching TRBD1. The CDR3 loop reads CASTHNYRGRRGGYTF. CDR3 nucleotide sequence: TGTGCCAGTACCCATAATTACAGGGGGCGGCGAGGGGGCTACACCTTC.